This T cell receptor (beta chain) was identified in a study of T-cell reconstitution after alpha-beta-depleted transplantation in children. Study results and limitations: After transplant, at about two months, alpha-beta T cells were reportedly derived from several hundred expanded graft clones. One year post-transplant, T-cell counts and diversity were largely derived from T cells produced anew. It was surviving recipient T cells and thymic progenitors that gave some patients high TCRbeta diversity at day 60.

With 2 bases removed from V and 11 bases from J, the gap between germline ends came to 13 bases. This CDR3 spans 14 amino acids. At least ten counts were recorded for this clonotype. Antigen unknown. Preparation of the TCRbeta library involved a method that used unique molecular identifiers. TCRdb itself ran the PCR reads through MiXCR, one entry per CDR3 protein. The top ten clones hold around 10% of a sample with 250,000 to 300,000 distinct CDR3 sequences, roughly 7.8% of them seen once. This sequence originates from a female patient between 2 and 15 years old who had a stem cell transplant for Fanconi anemia, so the T cells may come from the graft donor. The source material was peripheral blood, sampled 360 days after TCRalphabeta/CD19-depleted stem cell transplant. The rearrangement links TRBV12-3 or TRBV12-4 to TRBJ2-6; D might be TRBD1 (6 bases). The CDR3, as DNA: TGTGCCAGCAGTTTACGGACAGAGAGGTACGTCCTGACTTTC. Encoded protein: CASSLRTERYVLTF.